These T cell receptor beta chains were read from a single sample in a study of response to subunit inactivated influenza vaccine. TCRdb reprocessed the RT-PCR reads with MiXCR, giving one entry per CDR3 protein. The repertoire has 500,000 to 750,000 distinct CDR3 sequences, around 15% of them found once; the top ten carry 11%. The input for sequencing was PBMCs from blood, taken about 11 days after vaccination. These receptor sequences come from a man between 50 and 59 years old who received an inactivated influenza vaccine. CDR3s include the opening cysteine and the closing phenylalanine or tryptophan. D genes are given only for firm matches. Clone size is shown for a subset of rows, as once, few, many or a class of expanded clone.

TRBV12-5	TRBJ2-5	.	few	CASGLVLGPGSETQYF	TGTGCTAGTGGTTTGGTACTAGGACCCGGGTCAGAGACCCAGTACTTC
TRBV7-9	TRBJ2-5	.	.	CASSLVQKETQYF	TGTGCCAGCAGCTTAGTACAGAAAGAGACCCAGTACTTC
TRBV6-2/TRBV6-3	TRBJ2-2	.	.	CASSYVLGRANTGELFF	TGTGCCAGCAGTTATGTTTTGGGAAGGGCGAACACCGGGGAGCTGTTTTTT
TRBV4-2	TRBJ2-5	TRBD1	few	CASTQTGSSRQETQYF	TGTGCCAGCACCCAGACAGGGTCCTCTCGGCAAGAGACCCAGTACTTC
TRBV29-1	TRBJ2-5	.	.	CSVERGEIQETQYF	TGCAGCGTTGAACGCGGGGAGATTCAAGAGACCCAGTACTTC
TRBV11-2	TRBJ2-1	.	many	CASSPRTDPAYNEQFF	TGTGCCAGCAGCCCCCGGACAGACCCAGCTTACAATGAGCAGTTCTTC
TRBV7-3	TRBJ2-7	.	few	CASSSVTASYEQYF	TGTGCCAGCAGCTCGGTGACCGCGTCCTACGAGCAGTACTTC
TRBV20-1	TRBJ2-7	.	few	CSARDGLASYEQYF	TGCAGTGCTAGAGATGGGCTGGCTAGCTACGAGCAGTACTTC
TRBV5-1	TRBJ1-4	.	many	CASSLERANEKLFF	TGCGCCAGCAGCTTAGAGAGGGCTAATGAAAAACTGTTTTTT
TRBV20-1	TRBJ1-3	.	few	CSARGSGNTIYF	TGCAGTGCTAGAGGATCCGGAAACACCATATATTTT
TRBV18	TRBJ2-2	.	.	CATSRTNTGELFF	TGTGCCACCTCTCGAACCAACACCGGGGAGCTGTTTTTT
TRBV15	TRBJ2-1	TRBD2	few	CATREGLAGVTYNEQFF	TGTGCCACCAGGGAGGGACTAGCGGGGGTCACCTACAATGAGCAGTTCTTC
TRBV3-1	TRBJ2-7	TRBD2	many	CASSQASGNPYEQYF	TGTGCCAGCAGCCAAGCTAGCGGGAACCCTTACGAGCAGTACTTC
TRBV7-9	TRBJ2-5	TRBD1	.	CASSLTGALETQYF	TGTGCCAGCAGCTTAACAGGGGCGTTGGAGACCCAGTACTTC
TRBV20-1	TRBJ2-7	.	few	CSARDGLARSYEQYF	TGCAGTGCTAGAGATGGGCTAGCGAGGAGTTACGAGCAGTACTTC
TRBV20-1	TRBJ1-1	.	many	CSARSGSLNTEAFF	TGCAGTGCTAGAAGCGGGTCCTTGAACACTGAAGCTTTCTTT
TRBV5-1	TRBJ2-3	.	.	CASSPERATQYF	TGCGCCAGCAGCCCTGAGAGGGCTACGCAGTATTTT
TRBV2	TRBJ1-5	.	few	CASSEGGGVQPQHF	TGTGCCAGCAGTGAGGGTGGGGGCGTACAGCCCCAGCATTTT
TRBV14	TRBJ2-2	TRBD2	.	CASSLPGLAGGNTGELFF	TGTGCCAGCAGCCTTCCGGGACTAGCGGGAGGGAACACCGGGGAGCTGTTTTTT
TRBV5-1	TRBJ2-3	TRBD2	.	CASSPGLASPTQYF	TGCGCCAGCAGCCCGGGACTAGCCTCTCCCACGCAGTATTTT
TRBV18	TRBJ2-3	.	few	CASSPEASTDTQYF	TGTGCCAGCTCACCGGAGGCTAGCACAGATACGCAGTATTTT
TRBV5-1	TRBJ2-1	.	.	CASSLGPVPNEQFF	TGCGCCAGCAGCTTGGGTCCTGTGCCCAATGAGCAGTTCTTC
TRBV6-2/TRBV6-3	TRBJ2-2	.	.	CASSYSALATGELFF	TGTGCCAGCAGTTATTCGGCTCTAGCGACCGGGGAGCTGTTTTTT
TRBV10-2	TRBJ2-1	.	few	CASRGPEGSTYNEQFF	TGCGCCAGCAGGGGACCCGAAGGCAGTACCTACAATGAGCAGTTCTTC
TRBV6-1	TRBJ2-5	TRBD1	.	CASSQGQGAALETQYF	TGTGCCAGCAGTCAGGGACAGGGCGCGGCATTGGAGACCCAGTACTTC
TRBV7-2	TRBJ2-7	.	.	CASSFWQGSSYEQYF	TGTGCCAGCAGCTTTTGGCAGGGAAGTTCCTACGAGCAGTACTTC
TRBV20-1	TRBJ2-3	TRBD2	many	CSARFLAEDTQYF	TGCAGTGCTAGATTTCTAGCGGAAGATACGCAGTATTTT
TRBV28	TRBJ1-1	TRBD1	few	CASSRDRVKNTEAFF	TGTGCCAGCAGCCGTGACAGGGTCAAGAACACTGAAGCTTTCTTT
TRBV12-3/TRBV12-4	TRBJ2-7	TRBD2	few	CASTTPFGLAHHEQYF	TGTGCCAGCACTACACCATTTGGACTAGCGCACCACGAGCAGTACTTC
TRBV9	TRBJ2-3	.	.	CASSKRLGTDTQYF	TGTGCCAGCAGCAAACGGTTGGGCACAGATACGCAGTATTTT
TRBV19	TRBJ2-7	.	.	CASSIGTRSYEQYF	TGTGCCAGTAGTATAGGGACAAGGAGCTACGAGCAGTACTTC
TRBV15	TRBJ2-7	.	.	CATSREAASPEQYF	TGTGCCACCAGCAGAGAAGCGGCTTCCCCCGAGCAGTACTTC
TRBV10-3	TRBJ2-6	.	few	CAISESRTGNVLTF	TGTGCCATCAGTGAGTCTCGAACAGGCAACGTCCTGACTTTC
TRBV20-1	TRBJ1-5	TRBD1	.	CSATSRQGNQPQHF	TGCAGTGCTACTAGCCGACAGGGAAATCAGCCCCAGCATTTT
TRBV9	TRBJ2-1	TRBD1	few	CASSGQGSVNEQFF	TGTGCCAGCAGCGGACAGGGGTCCGTCAATGAGCAGTTCTTC
TRBV15	TRBJ2-1	TRBD2	.	CATRRSGSSYNEQFF	TGTGCCACCAGAAGAAGCGGGAGCTCCTACAATGAGCAGTTCTTC
TRBV18	TRBJ2-7	TRBD1	.	CASSPDRAHEQYF	TGTGCCAGCTCCCCTGACAGGGCGCACGAGCAGTACTTC
TRBV5-1	TRBJ2-2	.	few	CASSLEGSPGELFF	TGCGCCAGCAGCTTGGAAGGGTCTCCCGGGGAGCTGTTTTTT
TRBV7-9	TRBJ2-1	TRBD1	few	CASSLAGTERYNEQFF	TGTGCCAGCAGCTTAGCAGGGACAGAGAGGTACAATGAGCAGTTCTTC
TRBV5-1	TRBJ2-3	.	.	CASSWGERTDTQYF	TGCGCCAGCAGTTGGGGGGAGCGCACAGATACGCAGTATTTT
TRBV12-3/TRBV12-4	TRBJ1-1	.	.	CASLRGASNTEAFF	TGTGCCAGCCTCCGGGGGGCATCAAACACTGAAGCTTTCTTT
TRBV5-1	TRBJ2-1	TRBD2	few	CASSGGLAGGPPNEQFF	TGCGCCAGCAGCGGGGGACTAGCGGGGGGGCCTCCCAATGAGCAGTTCTTC
TRBV29-1	TRBJ1-3	.	.	CSGGAGPGNTIYF	TGCAGCGGGGGCGCCGGCCCTGGAAACACCATATATTTT
TRBV2	TRBJ1-6	.	.	CASSEVSHIGSPLHF	TGTGCCAGCAGTGAAGTATCACACATTGGGTCACCCCTCCACTTT
TRBV11-1	TRBJ1-6	TRBD1	few	CASSYRTGVLPFNSPLHF	TGTGCCAGCAGCTACCGGACAGGGGTCCTTCCGTTTAATTCACCCCTCCACTTT
TRBV27	TRBJ2-7	.	many	CASSIQGTEQYF	TGTGCCAGCAGTATTCAGGGGACCGAGCAGTACTTC
TRBV20-1	TRBJ2-2	.	.	CSASADGGNTGELFF	TGCAGTGCTAGTGCTGACGGGGGAAACACCGGGGAGCTGTTTTTT
TRBV12-3/TRBV12-4	TRBJ1-1	.	many	CASSSTGSNTEAFF	TGTGCCAGCAGTTCTACAGGGTCGAACACTGAAGCTTTCTTT
TRBV12-3/TRBV12-4	TRBJ2-2	TRBD2	few	CASSAGVAGGLFGELFF	TGTGCCAGCAGCGCAGGGGTGGCGGGAGGGTTATTCGGGGAGCTGTTTTTT
TRBV7-2	TRBJ2-2	.	few	CASSPDSSTGELFF	TGTGCCAGCAGCCCCGACAGTTCCACCGGGGAGCTGTTTTTT
TRBV20-1	TRBJ2-3	.	few	CSARDPPSTTDTQYF	TGCAGTGCTAGAGATCCACCCAGCACCACAGATACGCAGTATTTT